Given below is one T cell receptor beta chain in context. Its antigen remains unidentified. The source of the sample is a study of graft-versus-host responses after intestinal transplantation. Data came from immunoSEQ multiplex PCR; TCRdb stores just in-frame clones and leaves some out. The table includes around 99,000 clones, about 91% detected once. The germline V gene has CDR1 SGHTA and CDR2 FQGTGA. V lost 0 bases and J 4 bases, leaving 12 bases between the germline ends. The CDR3 has 15 amino acids. This sequence joins TRBV7-3 and TRBJ1-1; D call uncertain. The source of this sequence is a human donor who was the organ donor for an intestinal transplant. The material sequenced was unstimulated CD4+ T cells sorted from spleen or lymph node cells, taken before transplant. CDR3 coding DNA: TGTGCCAGCAGCTTAACTAGGGCCGGAAGCACTGAAGCTTTCTTT. Translating it yields CASSLTRAGSTEAFF.